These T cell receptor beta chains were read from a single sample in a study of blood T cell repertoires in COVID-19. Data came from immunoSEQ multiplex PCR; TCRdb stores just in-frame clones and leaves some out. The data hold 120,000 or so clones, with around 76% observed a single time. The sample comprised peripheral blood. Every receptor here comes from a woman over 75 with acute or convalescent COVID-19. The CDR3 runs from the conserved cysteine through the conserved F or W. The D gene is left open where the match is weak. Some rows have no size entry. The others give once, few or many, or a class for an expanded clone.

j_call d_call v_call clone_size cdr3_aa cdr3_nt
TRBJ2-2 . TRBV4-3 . CASSQEFERRWAGELFF TGCGCCAGCAGCCAAGAATTCGAGCGGAGGTGGGCCGGGGAGCTGTTTTTT
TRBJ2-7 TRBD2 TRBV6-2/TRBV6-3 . CASSRPTSGRYSYEQYF TGTGCCAGCAGTCGTCCGACTAGCGGGAGATACTCCTACGAGCAGTACTTC
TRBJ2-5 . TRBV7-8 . CASSPYQETQYF TGTGCCAGCAGCCCATACCAAGAGACCCAGTACTTC
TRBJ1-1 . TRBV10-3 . CAISESNTVTEAFF TGTGCCATCAGTGAGTCGAATACAGTTACTGAAGCTTTCTTT
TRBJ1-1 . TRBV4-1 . CASSRIGGRGAEAFF TGCGCCAGCAGCCGTATCGGGGGTCGGGGGGCTGAAGCTTTCTTT
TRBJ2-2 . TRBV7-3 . CASSPGHLNANTGELFF TGTGCCAGCAGCCCTGGACATCTAAACGCGAACACCGGGGAGCTGTTTTTT
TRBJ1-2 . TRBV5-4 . CASSLDNSFNYGYTF TGTGCCAGCAGCTTAGACAACTCCTTCAACTATGGCTACACCTTC
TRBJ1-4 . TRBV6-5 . CAVEAAWSEKLFF TGTGCCGTTGAGGCAGCCTGGTCTGAAAAACTGTTTTTT
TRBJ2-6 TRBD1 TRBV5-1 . CASSLSTGLSGANVLTF TGCGCCAGCAGCTTGTCGACAGGGTTATCTGGGGCCAACGTCCTGACTTTC
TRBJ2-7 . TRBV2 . CASSARAQGGEQYF TGTGCCAGCAGTGCACGGGCCCAGGGGGGCGAGCAGTACTTC
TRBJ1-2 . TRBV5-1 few CASSPSGEGYGYTF TGCGCCAGCAGCCCTTCGGGAGAAGGCTATGGCTACACCTTC
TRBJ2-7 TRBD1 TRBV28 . CASSSSGQGRDEQYF TGTGCCAGCAGTTCCTCCGGACAGGGACGCGACGAGCAGTACTTC
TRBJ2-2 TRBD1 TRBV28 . CASSLPLTGTGELFF TGTGCCAGCAGTTTACCCCTGACAGGGACCGGGGAGCTGTTTTTT
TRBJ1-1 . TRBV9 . CASSVGRPTEAFF TGTGCCAGCAGCGTAGGGAGACCCACTGAAGCTTTCTTT
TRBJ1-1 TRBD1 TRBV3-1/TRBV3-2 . CASSQEDRAEAFF TGTGCCAGCAGCCAAGAGGACAGGGCTGAAGCTTTCTTT
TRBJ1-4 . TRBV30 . CAWGSTNEKLFF TGTGCCTGGGGGAGCACTAATGAAAAACTGTTTTTT
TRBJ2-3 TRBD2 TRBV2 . CASRGGLLTFSTDTQYF TGTGCCTCACGGGGGGGTTTGCTCACCTTTAGCACAGATACGCAGTATTTT
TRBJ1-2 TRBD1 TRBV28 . CASRPTGGSYTF TGTGCCAGCAGGCCGACAGGGGGAAGCTACACCTTC
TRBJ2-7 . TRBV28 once CATESSVNEQYF TGTGCCACCGAAAGCTCGGTCAACGAGCAGTACTTC
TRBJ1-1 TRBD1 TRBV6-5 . CASRFDRGWTEAFF TGTGCCAGCAGATTCGACAGGGGATGGACTGAAGCTTTCTTT
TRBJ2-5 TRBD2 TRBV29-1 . CSVLPSGKQETQYF TGCAGCGTTCTTCCTAGCGGGAAACAAGAGACCCAGTACTTC
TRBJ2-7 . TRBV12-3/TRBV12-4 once CASSLRGSYEQYF TGTGCCAGCAGTTTAAGGGGATCCTACGAGCAGTACTTC
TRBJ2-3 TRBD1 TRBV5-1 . CASSDTGAADTQYF TGCGCCAGCAGTGATACAGGGGCGGCAGATACGCAGTATTTT
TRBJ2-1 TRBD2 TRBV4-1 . CASSQDWGLAGNNEQFF TGCGCCAGCAGCCAAGATTGGGGACTAGCGGGCAACAATGAGCAGTTCTTC
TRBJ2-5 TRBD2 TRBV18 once CASSPSGAKETQYF TGTGCCAGCTCACCAAGCGGGGCAAAAGAGACCCAGTACTTC
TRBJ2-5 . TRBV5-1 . CASSLVGGGRQETQYF TGCGCCAGCAGCTTGGTTGGCGGGGGCCGACAAGAGACCCAGTACTTC
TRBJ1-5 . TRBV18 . CASSPTGGNQPQHF TGTGCCAGCTCACCAACCGGGGGCAATCAGCCCCAGCATTTT
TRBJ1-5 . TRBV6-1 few CASSEADSYQPQHF TGTGCCAGCAGTGAAGCCGACAGTTATCAGCCCCAGCATTTT
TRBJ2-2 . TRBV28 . CASSSFRYTGELFF TGTGCCAGCAGTTCGTTCAGATACACCGGGGAGCTGTTTTTT
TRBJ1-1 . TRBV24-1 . CAPRGGAVCTEAFF TGTGCCCCCCGGGGGGGGGCCGTTTGCACTGAAGCTTTCTTT
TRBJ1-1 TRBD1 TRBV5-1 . CASSERDRGHPEAFF TGCGCCAGCAGCGAGCGGGACAGGGGGCACCCTGAAGCTTTCTTT
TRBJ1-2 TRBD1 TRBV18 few CASSSTQGAPYGYTF TGTGCCAGCTCGAGCACACAGGGGGCGCCCTATGGCTACACCTTC